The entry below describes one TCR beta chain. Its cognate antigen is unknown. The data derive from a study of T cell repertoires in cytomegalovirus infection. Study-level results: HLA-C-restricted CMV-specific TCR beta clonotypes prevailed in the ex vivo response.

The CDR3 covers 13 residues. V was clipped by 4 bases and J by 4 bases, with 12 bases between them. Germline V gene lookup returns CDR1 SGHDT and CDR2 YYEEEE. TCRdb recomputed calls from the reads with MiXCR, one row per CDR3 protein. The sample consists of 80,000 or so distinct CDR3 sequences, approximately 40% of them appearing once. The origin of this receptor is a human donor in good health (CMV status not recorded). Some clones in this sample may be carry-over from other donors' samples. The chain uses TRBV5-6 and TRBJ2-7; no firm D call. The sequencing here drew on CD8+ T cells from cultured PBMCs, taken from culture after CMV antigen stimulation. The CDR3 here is CASSPRHGYEQYF. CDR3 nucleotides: TGTGCCAGCAGCCCTCGACATGGATACGAGCAGTACTTC. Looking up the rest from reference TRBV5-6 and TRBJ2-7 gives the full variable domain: DAGVTQSPTHLIKTRGQQVTLRCSPKSGHDTVSWYQQALGQGPQFIFQYYEEEERQRGNFPDRFSGHQFPNYSSELNVNALLLGDSALYLCASSPRHGYEQYFGPGTRLTVT.